The entry below describes one TCR beta chain. The repertoire was sequenced with immunoSEQ multiplex PCR; TCRdb's copy has only in-frame clones and lacks some. The sample has about 98,000 clones, around nine tenths seen once; the top ten hold roughly 3.8%. Germline V gene data show CDR1 as MNHEY and CDR2 as SMNVEV (reference sequence). V dropped 8 bases and J dropped 6 bases, with 17 bases sitting between them. The CDR3 covers 15 residues. These data come from a study of cytomegalovirus exposure and HLA in healthy donors. The chain links TRBV27 to TRBJ1-6; possible D gene TRBD1, 5 bases. The TCR was taken from a woman between 25 and 40 years old in good health and CMV-seronegative. The sample taken for sequencing was PBMCs. As DNA, the CDR3 is TGTGCCAGCCGCGGAGGGGCGCTGGCTAATTCACCCCTCCACTTT. This sequence encodes CASRGGALANSPLHF.